This T cell receptor (beta chain) was sequenced for a study of response to subunit inactivated influenza vaccine. The CDR3 spans 14 residues. The germline V gene encodes CDR1 MNHEY and CDR2 SVGEGT. The junction had 9 bases not matched to a gene; V was cut back by 4 bases and J by 7 bases. Study observations and caveats: Authors suggested each seasonal flu vaccination may recruit only limited numbers of new T cells.

This clonotype was seen many times. What it recognizes is unknown. TCRdb passed the RT-PCR reads through MiXCR, listing each CDR3 protein once. The table lists approximately 230,000 distinct CDR3 sequences, 10% to 15% of them singletons, with about 8% in the top ten. The chain links TRBV6-2 or TRBV6-3 to TRBJ2-7, with 8 nucleotides matching TRBD1. The TCR sequence derives from a man aged 50-59 years who received an inactivated influenza vaccine. The material was non-naive T cells sorted from PBMCs, obtained 14 to 15 days before vaccination. CDR3: CASSWTDREWEQYF. Written as DNA, the CDR3 is TGTGCCAGCAGTTGGACGGACAGGGAGTGGGAGCAGTACTTC.